Below are 6 T cell receptor beta chains sequenced from a single sample in a study of sequential checkpoint blockade in melanoma. The table came from immunoSEQ multiplex PCR; TCRdb's copy has only in-frame clones and leaves some out. The table records under 20,000 clones, about 69% of them present only once. As to treatment: randomized to nivolumab then ipilimumab (arm A) or the reverse (arm B). The sample was CD8+ T cells sorted from blood (inferred from file names), taken from a patient given nivolumab and ipilimumab in sequence. These receptors all stem from a human donor with melanoma.

This clone appeared a single time. J is TRBJ2-7 and V is TRBV7-9, with 8 bases that match TRBD1. CDR1 SEHNR and CDR2 FQNEAQ come from the germline V gene (reference sequence). This CDR3 spans 17 amino acids. V lost 4 bases and J lost 0; bases outside the gene matches: 11. DNA for the CDR3: TGTGCCAGCAGCTCGACCCGGACAGGGCGACACTCCTACGAGCAGTACTTC. Translating gives CASSSTRTGRHSYEQYF.

The chain joins TRBV7-2 to TRBJ2-5; D ambiguous. This CDR3 is 14 amino acids long. Germline CDR1 is SGHTA and CDR2 is FQGNSA. V lost 5 bases and J lost 2, with 12 bases in between. The CDR3 loop is CASSPAAFQETQYF. The CDR3 DNA is TGTGCCAGCAGCCCGGCGGCGTTTCAAGAGACCCAGTACTTC.

The rearrangement joins TRBV9 to TRBJ1-2; TRBD1 is a possible D gene (5 bases). There are 13 residues in the CDR3. The germline V gene has CDR1 SGDLS and CDR2 YYNGEE. Trimming shortened V by 4 bases and J by 6 bases, and 13 bases separated the two germline ends. The CDR3 sequence is CASSPGGEDGYTF. In DNA, the CDR3 is TGTGCCAGCAGCCCCGGGGGAGAGGATGGCTACACCTTC.

The CDR3 DNA reads as TGTGCCAGCAGCGTAGCTTGGGGACAAACTTCTGGGGCCAACGTCCTGACTTTC. It specifies CASSVAWGQTSGANVLTF. The rearrangement uses TRBV9 and TRBJ2-6, with D possibly matching TRBD1 (6 bases). CDR3 length: 18 residues. From germline, CDR1 is SGDLS and CDR2 YYNGEE. Deletions cut 0 bases from V and 1 base from J, with 14 bases between.

This clone turned up a few times. The chain links TRBV4-2 to TRBJ2-7; tentatively, D is TRBD2 (5 bases). Germline CDR1 LGHNA, CDR2 YNFKEQ. The V and J ends lost 2 bases and 5 bases respectively, with 16 bases between them. The CDR3 sequence is 15 residues long. The CDR3, as DNA: TGTGCCAGCAGCCAAAAACCGGACGCCGGGGACGAGCAGTACTTC. It specifies CASSQKPDAGDEQYF.

The chain uses TRBV4-1 and TRBJ1-2, with TRBD1 as a possible D gene (5 bases). This CDR3 has 13 amino acids. Germline CDR1 reads MGHRA; CDR2 reads YSYEKL. Deletions cut 3 bases from V and 8 bases from J, with 13 bases between. In DNA form, the CDR3 reads TGCGCCAGCAGCCACGGCGGGGGTGGCGGCTACACCTTC. Translation gives CASSHGGGGGYTF.